Shown below are 29 T cell receptor beta chains from a single sample sequenced in a study of cytomegalovirus exposure and HLA in healthy donors. Both 60 Vbeta primers and 13 Jbeta primers went into the PCR. Here immunoSEQ multiplex PCR was the method, and the copy in TCRdb shows in-frame clones only, minus some. The sample lists about 130,000 clones, over 15% occurring once. The material sequenced was PBMCs. The source of these receptors is a female donor in good health and CMV-seropositive.

This clone was counted a few times. The chain employs TRBV27 and TRBJ2-1, with D perhaps TRBD1 (7 bases). The CDR3 consists of 15 residues. Germline V gene data show CDR1 as MNHEY and CDR2 as SMNVEV (reference sequence). V lost 2 bases to trimming and J lost 5 bases, with 13 bases between them. The CDR3 nucleotides are TGTGCCAGCAGTTTAGGGACTCAGGGGGACAATGAGCAGTTCTTC. Protein: CASSLGTQGDNEQFF.

The rearrangement joins TRBV6-6 to TRBJ1-5; D is undetermined. In germline, CDR1 is MNHNY, CDR2 SVGAGI (reference sequence). This CDR3 comprises 14 residues. Deletions cut 0 bases from V and 5 bases from J, with 8 bases between. CDR3 protein: CASSYSNRDQPQHF. As DNA, the CDR3 is TGTGCCAGCAGTTACTCGAATCGGGATCAGCCCCAGCATTTT.

In this sample, this clone turned up a few times. This chain connects TRBV9 to TRBJ2-3, with 9 bases identical to TRBD2. This CDR3 region has 17 residues. Losses at the gene ends were 4 bases for V and 0 bases for J; bases not matched to a gene: 9. Germline loops: CDR1 SGDLS, CDR2 YYNGEE. This CDR3 is CASSPSGLAGSTDTQYF. DNA of the CDR3: TGTGCCAGCAGCCCCTCGGGCCTAGCGGGGAGCACAGATACGCAGTATTTT.

This clone turned up a few times. V is TRBV4-2 and J is TRBJ2-7, with a possible D match to TRBD2 (6 bases). V shed 2 bases and J shed 1 base, with 12 bases lying between them. The germline CDR1 and CDR2 sequences are LGHNA and YNFKEQ. The CDR3 has 15 residues. CDR3 loop: CASSQSSVRSYEQYF. The CDR3 nucleotides are TGTGCCAGCAGCCAATCTAGCGTCAGGTCCTACGAGCAGTACTTC.

The chain joins TRBV23-1 to TRBJ1-2, with 12 positions matching TRBD1. TRBV23-1 is assigned to the ORF class and has an uncertain function. This CDR3 spans 18 amino acids. V was clipped by 2 bases and J by 4 bases; unmatched bases: 11. CDR3 region: CASSQPPPGTGGGYGYTF. For the CDR3, the DNA is TGCGCCAGCAGTCAACCCCCCCCCGGGACAGGGGGCGGCTATGGCTACACCTTC.

The J gene is TRBJ2-7, the V gene TRBV5-6, with 9 bases matching TRBD1. The germline V gene encodes CDR1 SGHDT and CDR2 YYEEEE. There are 14 residues in the CDR3. Losses at the gene ends were 2 bases for V and 6 bases for J; bases not matched to a gene: 6. The CDR3 reads CASSLPGQGSEQYF. CDR3 nucleotides: TGTGCCAGCAGCTTACCGGGACAGGGATCCGAGCAGTACTTC.

The chain couples TRBV7-9 to TRBJ1-4, with D maybe TRBD1 (6 bases). From germline, CDR1 is SEHNR and CDR2 FQNEAQ (reference sequence). V dropped 6 bases and J dropped 7 bases, with 18 bases sitting between them. This CDR3 has 15 amino acids. The CDR3 region has the DNA TGTGCCAGCAGGCATACAGGGTCCACAGGTGAAAAACTGTTTTTT. Translation: CASRHTGSTGEKLFF.

In this sample, this clone turned up a few times. The chain employs TRBV5-1 and TRBJ2-5, with a weak D call TRBD1 (5 bases). The length of the CDR3 is 13 residues. Germline CDR1 SGHRS, CDR2 YFSETQ. Trimming pared 1 base from V and 3 bases from J, leaving 7 bases between. CDR3 region: CASSLMTEETQYF. The DNA for the CDR3 is TGCGCCAGCAGCTTGATGACAGAAGAGACCCAGTACTTC.

The chain couples TRBV7-2 to TRBJ2-7, with TRBD2 matching 10 bases. The CDR3 spans 14 residues. Germline CDR1 reads SGHTA; CDR2 reads FQGNSA. V was pared by 4 bases and J by 3 bases, with 3 bases of the junction left unmatched. The CDR3 loop is CASSSGLAYYEQYF. The CDR3 nucleotides read TGTGCCAGCAGCTCGGGACTAGCGTACTACGAGCAGTACTTC.

V usage is TRBV7-6 and J usage is TRBJ1-4; perhaps TRBD1 as D (5 bases). CDR3 length equals 15 residues. The V and J ends lost 5 bases and 8 bases respectively, with 18 bases between them. Germline loops: CDR1 SGHVS, CDR2 FNYEAQ. As DNA, the CDR3 is TGTGCCAGCAGCCTACCAAGGGGAGGCGGCGAAAAACTGTTTTTT. Encoded protein: CASSLPRGGGEKLFF.

This clone was picked up a small number of times. This chain connects TRBV28 to TRBJ1-1; 7 nucleotides align to TRBD1. Germline assignment: CDR1 MDHEN and CDR2 SYDVKM. V gave up 5 bases and J gave up 0 bases; unmatched junction bases: 9. The CDR3 has 16 amino acids. DNA of the CDR3: TGTGCCAGCAGTCCCCCTAGGGGGACAGTGAACACTGAAGCTTTCTTT. It specifies CASSPPRGTVNTEAFF.

J is TRBJ2-3 and V is TRBV7-2, with D hard to call. Between the trimmed V and J ends, which lost 3 bases and 6 bases, there was a span of 10 bases. CDR1 is SGHTA, CDR2 FQGNSA, per germline. The CDR3 sequence is 13 residues long. The CDR3 DNA is TGTGCCAGCAGCTTCGAGAGGATGGATACGCAGTATTTT. Translated, it gives CASSFERMDTQYF.

A few counts support this clone. The V call is TRBV5-4, the J call TRBJ2-3, with 9 nucleotides matching TRBD2. J lost 0 bases, V lost 4 bases, and 9 bases had no gene match. This CDR3 region has 17 residues. Germline CDR1 reads SGHNT; CDR2 reads YYREEE (reference sequence). The CDR3 is CASSRIGLAGSTDTQYF. DNA of the CDR3: TGTGCCAGCAGCCGAATAGGGCTAGCGGGGAGCACAGATACGCAGTATTTT.

The chain links TRBV13 to TRBJ1-5; TRBD1 aligns across 12 bases. After removal of 3 bases from V and 5 bases from J, the junction contained 2 bases not matched to a gene. The CDR3 consists of 15 residues. From germline, CDR1 is PRHDT and CDR2 FYEKMQ (reference sequence). The CDR3 sequence is CASSFRDRGHQPQHF. The CDR3 nucleotides read TGTGCCAGCAGCTTCCGGGACAGGGGGCATCAGCCCCAGCATTTT.

V is TRBV7-2 and J is TRBJ2-2; 11 bases fit TRBD2. The junction had 5 bases not matched to a gene; V was cut back by 7 bases and J by 7 bases. Germline loops: CDR1 SGHTA, CDR2 FQGNSA. The CDR3 is 14 residues long. For the CDR3, the DNA is TGTGCCAGCACCCTAGCGGGAGGAATCGGGGAGCTGTTTTTT. Protein: CASTLAGGIGELFF.

V usage is TRBV2 and J usage is TRBJ2-3; maybe TRBD1 (5 bases). The CDR3 loop spans 12 amino acids. Trimming left V 4 bases short and J 3 bases short, with 5 bases between. The germline V gene encodes CDR1 SNHLY and CDR2 FYNNEI. The CDR3 sequence is CASSGQTDTQYF. Here the CDR3 DNA reads TGTGCCAGCAGTGGACAGACAGATACGCAGTATTTT.

This chain links TRBV4-3 with TRBJ2-7; unclear D gene. Trimming stripped 4 bases from V and 1 base from J, with 8 bases between. Germline V CDR1 and CDR2: LGHNA, YSLEER. This CDR3 has 13 amino acids. CDR3 amino acids: CASSRELSYEQYF. In DNA form, the CDR3 reads TGCGCCAGCAGCCGAGAGTTATCCTACGAGCAGTACTTC.

This rearrangement joins TRBV4-2 to TRBJ2-7, with D maybe TRBD1 (6 bases). The germline V gene encodes CDR1 LGHNA and CDR2 YNFKEQ. V lost 0 bases and J lost 2, with 14 bases in between. There are 16 residues in the CDR3. The CDR3 coding sequence is TGTGCCAGCAGCCAAGATTGGGCGAGGGGGACCTACGAGCAGTACTTC. Translating it yields CASSQDWARGTYEQYF.

This clone has just a few counts. The rearrangement links TRBV4-2 to TRBJ1-2, with D tentatively TRBD1 (5 bases). Germline values: CDR1 LGHNA, CDR2 YNFKEQ. The CDR3 is 15 residues long. V was clipped by 0 bases and J by 2 bases, with 10 bases between them. DNA for the CDR3: TGTGCCAGCAGCCAAGAATGGGGCACCAACTATGGCTACACCTTC. Encoded protein: CASSQEWGTNYGYTF.

V usage is TRBV5-4 and J usage is TRBJ1-1, with 10 bases lining up with TRBD1. In germline, CDR1 is SGHNT, CDR2 YYREEE (reference sequence). The trim removed 4 bases at V and 3 bases at J, leaving 9 bases unmatched. The CDR3 has 16 amino acids. CDR3 sequence (DNA): TGTGCCAGCAGCCCGAAGGACAGGGGGTGGGACACTGAAGCTTTCTTT. This sequence encodes CASSPKDRGWDTEAFF.

This clone was counted only a few times. This rearrangement joins TRBV18 to TRBJ1-3, with a possible D match to TRBD1 (5 bases). The ends were cut back, 4 bases at V and 1 base at J, with 5 bases in the middle. Germline-derived CDR1 and CDR2 are KGHSH and LQKENI. CDR3 length: 13 amino acids. As DNA, the CDR3 is TGTGCCAGCTCACAGGGGTCTGGAAACACCATATATTTT. This encodes CASSQGSGNTIYF.

This clone has more than one count but fewer than ten. V and J are TRBV6-1 and TRBJ1-4, with 7 nucleotides matching TRBD1. With V trimmed by 5 bases and J by 0 bases, 3 bases remained unmatched. Germline loops: CDR1 MNHNS, CDR2 SASEGT. This CDR3 has 15 residues. This CDR3 reads CASSRQGSTNEKLFF. The CDR3 DNA is TGTGCCAGCAGTCGACAGGGCTCAACTAATGAAAAACTGTTTTTT.

This clone has only a few counts. The chain couples TRBV6-6 to TRBJ2-1, with D maybe TRBD1 (6 bases). CDR3 size: 12 residues. Trimming pared 6 bases from V and 10 bases from J, leaving 13 bases between. Per the germline V gene, CDR1 is MNHNY and CDR2 is SVGAGI (reference sequence). In DNA form, the CDR3 reads TGTGCCAGCAGACCACAAGACAGGGAGCAGTTCTTC. The encoded protein is CASRPQDREQFF.

The chain is built from TRBV2 and TRBJ1-2; TRBD1 matches 7 bases. The CDR3 is 14 residues long. Looked up from germline, CDR1 is SNHLY and CDR2 is FYNNEI. Trimming removed 2 bases from V and 4 bases from J; junction bases left unmatched: 4. DNA for the CDR3: TGTGCCAGCAGTGAAAGACAGGGATTCTATGGCTACACCTTC. This gives the protein CASSERQGFYGYTF.

In its sample, this clone was seen a few times. The J gene is TRBJ2-7, the V gene TRBV29-1; 10 nucleotides match TRBD1. The germline CDR1 and CDR2 sequences are SQVTM and ANQGSEA. V gave up 5 bases and J gave up 2 bases; unmatched junction bases: 3. This CDR3 region has 13 residues. For the CDR3, the DNA is TGCAGCGTTACGGGACAGGGGACCTACGAGCAGTACTTC. Translation: CSVTGQGTYEQYF.

The V and J genes are TRBV14 and TRBJ2-3; D may be TRBD2 (5 bases). Germline values: CDR1 SGHDN, CDR2 FVKESK. Trimming removed 4 bases from V and 3 bases from J, with 14 bases in between. The length of the CDR3 is 15 residues. CDR3 sequence reads: CASSLTGYLTDTQYF. For the CDR3, the DNA is TGTGCCAGCAGCCTAACGGGGTATTTGACAGATACGCAGTATTTT.

This rearrangement joins TRBV18 to TRBJ1-1; 7 bases are shared with TRBD1. The CDR3 contains 13 residues. V gave up 3 bases and J gave up 10 bases; unmatched junction bases: 8. In germline, CDR1 is KGHSH, CDR2 LQKENI. This chain's CDR3 is CASSPRVGDRAFF. In nucleotides, the CDR3 is TGTGCCAGCTCACCTCGGGTGGGGGACAGAGCTTTCTTT.

This clone was counted between two and nine times. The chain combines TRBV2 with TRBJ2-5, with TRBD2 matching over 7 bases. After removal of 5 bases from V and 4 bases from J, the junction contained 13 bases not matched to a gene. Germline values: CDR1 SNHLY, CDR2 FYNNEI. The CDR3 length is 16 residues. In nucleotides, the CDR3 is TGTGCCAGCAGTTACTATGTGCCTCCGGGGGGAGAGACCCAGTACTTC. The encoded protein is CASSYYVPPGGETQYF.

This rearrangement joins TRBV19 to TRBJ1-2; D not resolved. V was shortened by 0 bases and J by 3 bases, with 14 bases between the two germline ends. Germline CDR1 is LNHDA and CDR2 is SQIVND (reference sequence). The CDR3 is made up of 16 amino acids. This chain's CDR3 is CASSIDFRIQDYGYTF. The CDR3 nucleotides read TGTGCCAGTAGTATAGATTTCCGGATCCAGGACTATGGCTACACCTTC. Full variable domain (missing parts from reference TRBV19 and TRBJ1-2): DGGITQSPKYLFRKEGQNVTLSCEQNLNHDAMYWYRQDPGQGLRLIYYSQIVNDFQKGDIAEGYSVSREKKESFPLTVTSAQKNPTAFYLCASSIDFRIQDYGYTFGSGTRLTVV.